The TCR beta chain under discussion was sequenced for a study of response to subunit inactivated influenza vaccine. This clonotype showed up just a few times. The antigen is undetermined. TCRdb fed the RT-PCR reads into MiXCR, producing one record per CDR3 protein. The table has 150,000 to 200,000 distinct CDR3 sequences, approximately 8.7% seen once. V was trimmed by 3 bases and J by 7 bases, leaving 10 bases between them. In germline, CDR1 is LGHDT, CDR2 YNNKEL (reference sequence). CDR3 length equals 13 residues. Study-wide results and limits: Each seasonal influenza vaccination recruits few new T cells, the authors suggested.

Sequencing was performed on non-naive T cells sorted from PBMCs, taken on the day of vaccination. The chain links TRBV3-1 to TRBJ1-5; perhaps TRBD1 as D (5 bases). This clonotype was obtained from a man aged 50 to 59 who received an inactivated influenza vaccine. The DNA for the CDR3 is TGTGCCAGCAGCCAGGTCGGGGGGCAGCCCCAGCATTTT. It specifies CASSQVGGQPQHF.